The 20 T cell receptor beta chains below were found in one sample sequenced in a study of Graves' ophthalmopathy and Graves' hyperthyroidism. TCR beta CDR3 regions were amplified from RNA transcripts. RT-PCR in the first round used HTBI primers; a second-round multiplex PCR followed. TCRdb independently ran MiXCR on the multiplex PCR reads; one entry per CDR3 protein. Counted here are about 400,000 distinct CDR3 sequences, about 17% occurring once; the ten biggest clones make up around 1.4%. The specimen sequenced was peripheral blood. These receptors all stem from a woman aged 18 to 35 with Graves' ophthalmopathy.

This clonotype was observed many times. V is TRBV20-1 and J is TRBJ2-7, with 8 bases fitting TRBD2. Per germline, CDR1 DFQATT and CDR2 SNEGSKA (reference sequence). The CDR3 sequence is 14 residues long. V dropped 5 bases and J dropped 3; count of bases not matched to a gene: 9. CDR3 region: CSAPAGGLYYEQYF. The CDR3 coding sequence is TGCAGTGCTCCCGCGGGGGGACTATACTACGAGCAGTACTTC.

At least ten counts were recorded for this clonotype. This sequence joins TRBV9 and TRBJ2-5; D gene uncertain. The germline V gene has CDR1 SGDLS and CDR2 YYNGEE. The CDR3 has 15 residues. V was pared by 0 bases and J by 5 bases, with 14 bases between. CDR3: CASSVVDHGAETQYF. The CDR3 coding sequence is TGTGCCAGCAGCGTAGTGGACCATGGAGCGGAGACCCAGTACTTC.

This clonotype was seen ten or more times. The V call is TRBV11-1, the J call TRBJ2-2, with a weak D call TRBD1 (7 bases). This CDR3 contains 18 residues. V was pared by 7 bases and J by 4 bases, with 25 bases between. The germline gives CDR1 SGHAT, CDR2 FQDESV (reference sequence). The CDR3 DNA sequence: TGTGCCAGCAACGGGGGCAGGGGGGTAGAATACGTCACCGGGGAGCTGTTTTTT. It is translated as CASNGGRGVEYVTGELFF. The entire variable domain, with the rest obtained from reference TRBV11-1 and TRBJ2-2, is as follows: EAEVAQSPRYKITEKSQAVAFWCDPISGHATLYWYRQILGQGPELLVQFQDESVVDDSQLPKDRFSAERLKGVDSTLKIQPAELGDSAMYLCASNGGRGVEYVTGELFFGEGSRLTVL.

This sequence joins TRBV6-2 or TRBV6-3 and TRBJ2-7; 10 nucleotides align to TRBD2. The CDR3 has 14 residues. Germline V gene lookup returns CDR1 MNHEY and CDR2 SVGEGT. The V and J ends lost 8 bases and 2 bases, in that order; junction bases with no gene match: 6. CDR3 in amino acids: CASLAGGRTYEQYF. CDR3 in DNA: TGTGCCAGCTTAGCGGGAGGAAGGACCTACGAGCAGTACTTC.

The CDR3 reads CASSPGQNQLAKNIQYF. The DNA for the CDR3 is TGTGCCAGCTCACCTGGACAGAACCAACTAGCCAAAAACATTCAGTACTTC. The chain joins TRBV18 to TRBJ2-4; the D gene is possibly TRBD1 (6 bases). Trimming shortened V by 3 bases and J by 0 bases, and 15 bases separated the two germline ends. This CDR3 is built from 17 residues. Germline lookup yields CDR1 KGHSH and CDR2 LQKENI.

This clonotype was recorded many times. V gene TRBV11-3 combines with J gene TRBJ2-7; 9 bases align to TRBD1. This CDR3 contains 17 residues. The germline CDR1 and CDR2 sequences are SGHNT and YENEEA. V was clipped by 1 base and J by 5 bases; unmatched bases: 12. The CDR3 DNA follows: TGTGCCAGCAGCTTAGGGGGCCTCCGGGACAGGGCCCACGAGCAGTACTTC. Translation gives CASSLGGLRDRAHEQYF.

This chain links TRBV28 with TRBJ2-7, with unresolved D. CDR1 is MDHEN, CDR2 SYDVKM, per germline. V was pared by 4 bases and J by 2 bases, with 12 bases between. The CDR3 is 14 amino acids. CDR3 sequence reads: CASSSAEYPYEQYF. The CDR3, as DNA: TGTGCCAGCAGTTCGGCGGAGTACCCCTACGAGCAGTACTTC.

This clonotype was observed many times. The chain has TRBV10-3 and TRBJ1-3; the D is unclear. The CDR3 has 11 residues. Trimming took off 7 bases at V and 4 bases at J, with 5 bases between the two ends. CDR1 and CDR2 from the germline V gene are ENHRY and SYGVKD. CDR3 in amino acids: CAITGGNTIYF. CDR3 bases: TGTGCCATCACCGGAGGAAACACCATATATTTT.

V gene TRBV20-1 combines with J gene TRBJ2-7, with D possibly TRBD2 on 6 matching bases. The CDR3 length is 12 residues. CDR1 and CDR2 (germline): DFQATT, SNEGSKA (reference sequence). Trimming took 7 bases from V and 10 from J, leaving 20 bases between them. The CDR3 region has the DNA TGCAGTGGGATTACCGGGACTTCCCCACAGTACTTC. Protein sequence: CSGITGTSPQYF.

J is TRBJ1-1 and V is TRBV12-3 or TRBV12-4, with 8 bases fitting TRBD1. The CDR3 loop spans 15 amino acids. Trimming took 6 bases from V and 1 from J; bases not matched to a gene: 7. Here the CDR3 reads CASSKQQGGNTEAFF. The CDR3 nucleotides are TGTGCCAGCAGCAAACAACAGGGGGGGAACACTGAAGCTTTCTTT.

This clonotype was found many times. V gene TRBV9 combines with J gene TRBJ1-1; D gene uncertain. The CDR3 is 14 residues long. The V and J ends lost 0 bases and 8 bases respectively, with 14 bases between them. The germline V gene has CDR1 SGDLS and CDR2 YYNGEE. CDR3 loop: CASSVVGSAGEAFF. For the CDR3, the DNA is TGTGCCAGCAGCGTAGTCGGGTCCGCTGGAGAAGCTTTCTTT.

This clonotype was counted between two and nine times. The chain links TRBV6-2 or TRBV6-3 to TRBJ2-7; the match to TRBD2 covers 8 bases. J gave up 7 bases and V 6 bases, and 8 bases lay outside the gene matches. This CDR3 is built from 13 residues. Germline V CDR1 and CDR2: MNHEY, SVGEGT. As DNA, the CDR3 is TGTGCCAGCAGGCCCGCGGGGGGCCGGGAGCAGTACTTC. Translated: CASRPAGGREQYF.

This clonotype has ten or more counts. The CDR3 nucleotides read TGTGCCAGCAGCCAAGCAAGGTCCAATCAGCCCCAGCATTTT. Encoded protein: CASSQARSNQPQHF. The chain employs TRBV16 and TRBJ1-5; D not certain. The V gene's germline CDR1 is KGHSY and CDR2 FQNENV. This CDR3 is built from 14 residues. The V end was cut by 2 bases, the J end by 3 bases, with 8 bases between. Full variable domain (missing parts from reference TRBV16 and TRBJ1-5): GEEVAQTPKHLVRGEGQKAKLYCAPIKGHSYVFWYQQVLKNEFKFLISFQNENVFDETGMPKERFSAKCLPNSPCSLEIQATKLEDSAVYFCASSQARSNQPQHFGDGTRLSIL.

In this sample, this clonotype turned up many times. This rearrangement joins TRBV27 to TRBJ2-7, with TRBD1 matching 10 bases. This CDR3 contains 15 residues. Germline loops: CDR1 MNHEY, CDR2 SMNVEV (reference sequence). The V and J ends lost 4 bases and 2 bases, in that order; junction bases with no gene match: 5. The CDR3 bases are TGTGCCAGCAGTTCGGGACAGGGGACCACCTACGAGCAGTACTTC. It encodes CASSSGQGTTYEQYF.

The chain recombines TRBV5-5 with TRBJ1-1; no definite D call. This CDR3 spans 15 amino acids. Germline lookup yields CDR1 SGHKS and CDR2 YYEKEE (reference sequence). Trimming cost V 3 bases and J 1 base, with 13 bases left between them. Here the CDR3 reads CASSSDLRGNTEAFF. Here the CDR3 DNA reads TGTGCCAGCAGCTCGGACCTACGGGGGAACACTGAAGCTTTCTTT. The whole variable domain, filled in from reference TRBV5-5 and TRBJ1-1, reads DAGVTQSPTHLIKTRGQQVTLRCSPISGHKSVSWYQQVLGQGPQFIFQYYEKEERGRGNFPDRFSARQFPNYSSELNVNALLLGDSALYLCASSSDLRGNTEAFFGQGTRLTVV.

J is TRBJ2-7 and V is TRBV20-1, with 13 bases aligning to TRBD2. This CDR3 has 16 amino acids. Germline trimming cut 6 bases from V and 4 bases from J; bases unmatched to any gene: 12. Germline V gene sequence: CDR1 DFQATT, CDR2 SNEGSKA (reference sequence). This CDR3 is CSARPGLAGVRYEQYF. The CDR3 region has the DNA TGCAGTGCAAGACCCGGACTAGCGGGAGTTAGGTACGAGCAGTACTTC.

The CDR3 is CAWSVPSDRAYEQYF. DNA for the CDR3: TGTGCCTGGAGTGTTCCCTCCGACAGGGCCTACGAGCAGTACTTC. V and J are TRBV30 and TRBJ2-7; 7 bases fit TRBD1. Germline V gives CDR1 GTSNPN, CDR2 SVGIG (reference sequence). The V and J ends lost 0 bases and 2 bases, in that order; junction bases with no gene match: 7. The CDR3 length is 15 residues.

V is TRBV18 and J is TRBJ1-1; D ambiguous. This CDR3 comprises 15 residues. CDR1 KGHSH and CDR2 LQKENI come from the germline V gene. Trimming removed 2 bases from V and 1 base from J, with 11 bases in between. The CDR3 region has the DNA TGTGCCAGCTCACCAATTCCGGGAGGGAACACTGAAGCTTTCTTT. Translated: CASSPIPGGNTEAFF.

The V gene is TRBV28, the J gene TRBJ2-2, with 8 nucleotides matching TRBD2. Trimming took 2 bases from V and 7 from J; bases not matched to a gene: 9. From germline, CDR1 is MDHEN and CDR2 SYDVKM. The CDR3 has 16 residues. The CDR3 coding sequence is TGTGCCAGCAGTTTAATTCTCCTAGCGGGTTACGGGGAGCTGTTTTTT. As protein: CASSLILLAGYGELFF. Complete variable domain (other parts from reference TRBV28 and TRBJ2-2): DVKVTQSSRYLVKRTGEKVFLECVQDMDHENMFWYRQDPGLGLRLIYFSYDVKMKEKGDIPEGYSVSREKKERFSLILESASTNQTSMYLCASSLILLAGYGELFFGEGSRLTVL.

This clonotype was found many times. The rearrangement joins TRBV4-2 to TRBJ2-2; 9 positions agree with TRBD2. With V trimmed by 0 bases and J by 1 base, 3 bases remained unmatched. This CDR3 has 17 amino acids. From germline, CDR1 is LGHNA and CDR2 YNFKEQ. As DNA, the CDR3 is TGTGCCAGCAGCCAAGATTTTAGCGGGGGGAACACCGGGGAGCTGTTTTTT. The encoded protein is CASSQDFSGGNTGELFF.